The 31 T cell receptor beta chains reported below all come from one sample, sequenced in a study of OX40 agonist ivuxolimab in advanced cancers. Repertoires were generated with immunoSEQ multiplex PCR, while TCRdb's copy carries only in-frame clones and drops some. The data contain around 99,000 clones, around 93% of them seen just once; the ten biggest clones take up about 1.2%. Specimen: CD4+ or CD8+ T cells sorted from blood, collected in a trial of the OX40 agonist ivuxolimab. Receptors were obtained from an adult with an advanced solid tumor such as melanoma, head and neck, liver or kidney cancer.

This chain connects TRBV9 to TRBJ2-1, with 9 bases that match TRBD2. Germline assignment: CDR1 SGDLS and CDR2 YYNGEE. V lost 0 bases to trimming and J lost 0 bases; unmatched junction nucleotides: 7. The CDR3 has 18 residues. The CDR3 is CASSVAGVSGSSYNEQFF. The CDR3 coding sequence is TGTGCCAGCAGCGTAGCGGGGGTTAGCGGGAGCTCCTACAATGAGCAGTTCTTC. The whole variable domain, remainder taken from reference TRBV9 and TRBJ2-1, is DSGVTQTPKHLITATGQRVTLRCSPRSGDLSVYWYQQSLDQGLQFLIQYYNGEERAKGNILERFSAQQFPDLHSELNLSSLELGDSALYFCASSVAGVSGSSYNEQFFGPGTRLTVL.

The chain recombines TRBV7-2 with TRBJ2-7, with D possibly being TRBD1 or TRBD2 (5 bases each). Germline values: CDR1 SGHTA, CDR2 FQGNSA. The CDR3 totals 17 residues. V was cut by 1 base and J by 0 bases, with 16 bases left in between. The CDR3 spells CASSLVLGDGPSYEQYF. CDR3 sequence (DNA): TGTGCCAGCAGCTTAGTGTTAGGGGACGGCCCCTCCTACGAGCAGTACTTC.

V is TRBV19 and J is TRBJ1-5; D call uncertain. Germline CDR1 and CDR2: LNHDA and SQIVND (reference sequence). The CDR3 consists of 13 residues. V was cut by 7 bases and J by 1 base, with 8 bases left in between. The CDR3 loop is CASIDGSNQPQHF. The CDR3, as DNA: TGTGCCAGTATTGATGGAAGCAATCAGCCCCAGCATTTT.

The chain links TRBV18 to TRBJ2-1; 13 nucleotides match TRBD2. Looked up from germline, CDR1 is KGHSH and CDR2 is LQKENI. The ends lost 5 bases at V and 8 bases at J; junction bases unmatched: 21. The CDR3 length is 20 residues. In nucleotides, the CDR3 is TGTGCCAGCTCATTACCCGGACTAGCGGGAGTGGGAGCGGGGTTCTATGAGCAGTTCTTC. This translates into CASSLPGLAGVGAGFYEQFF.

The rearrangement uses TRBV18 and TRBJ1-4; tentatively, D is TRBD1 (5 bases). V dropped 3 bases and J dropped 7 bases, with 18 bases sitting between them. This CDR3 is built from 16 residues. Germline lookup yields CDR1 KGHSH and CDR2 LQKENI. In nucleotides, the CDR3 is TGTGCCAGCTCACCCAAACAGGTCGCGGGGAGTGAAAAACTGTTTTTT. Its protein is CASSPKQVAGSEKLFF.

The chain uses TRBV18 and TRBJ1-5; D may be TRBD1 (5 bases). This CDR3 comprises 16 residues. Germline loops: CDR1 KGHSH, CDR2 LQKENI. The germline V and J ends were trimmed by 1 base and 0 bases, with 10 bases remaining between them. The CDR3 sequence is CASSPLGQYSNQPQHF. Written as DNA, the CDR3 is TGTGCCAGCTCACCACTGGGGCAGTATAGCAATCAGCCCCAGCATTTT. The full variable domain, its missing parts supplied by reference TRBV18 and TRBJ1-5, is NAGVMQNPRHLVRRRGQEARLRCSPMKGHSHVYWYRQLPEEGLKFMVYLQKENIIDESGMPKERFSAEFPKEGPSILRIQQVVRGDSAAYFCASSPLGQYSNQPQHFGDGTRLSIL.

This chain uses TRBV7-9 with TRBJ1-4; 7 bases match TRBD1. The CDR3 sequence is 14 residues long. V trimming: 6 bases; J trimming: 11 bases; junction bases outside the gene matches: 12. CDR1 and CDR2 (germline): SEHNR, FQNEAQ (reference sequence). The CDR3 DNA sequence: TGTGCCAGCAGACCCGGGGACAGCCCCTCCAAACTGTTTTTT. This gives the protein CASRPGDSPSKLFF.

This chain links TRBV2 with TRBJ2-7, with D tentatively TRBD1 (5 bases). V lost 4 bases, J lost 6 bases, and 16 bases lay in between. The length of the CDR3 is 14 residues. CDR1 is SNHLY, CDR2 FYNNEI, per germline. The CDR3 nucleotides read TGTGCCAGCAGTGGGGGCAGGGTGGCCACCGAGCAGTACTTC. This translates into CASSGGRVATEQYF.

Comments on this clone: Other nucleotide sequences from this sample produce the same CDR3. CDR3 region: CASSASGEAFF. For the CDR3, the DNA is TGTGCCAGCAGCGCGTCGGGTGAAGCTTTCTTT. The rearrangement links TRBV9 to TRBJ1-1, with unresolved D. The germline V and J ends were trimmed by 3 bases and 7 bases, with 7 bases remaining between them. This CDR3 comprises 11 residues. Germline lookup yields CDR1 SGDLS and CDR2 YYNGEE.

The rearrangement joins TRBV7-2 to TRBJ1-2; D is unresolved. The V end lost 3 bases, the J end lost 5 bases, and 10 bases lay between the germline ends. The CDR3 has 13 residues. Germline V CDR1 and CDR2: SGHTA, FQGNSA. The CDR3 reads CASSLGYAYGYTF. For the CDR3, the DNA is TGTGCCAGCAGCTTGGGATATGCTTATGGCTACACCTTC. The whole variable domain, remainder taken from reference TRBV7-2 and TRBJ1-2, is GAGVSQSPSNKVTEKGKDVELRCDPISGHTALYWYRQSLGQGLEFLIYFQGNSAPDKSGLPSDRFSAERTGGSVSTLTIQRTQQEDSAVYLCASSLGYAYGYTFGSGTRLTVV.

V is TRBV18 and J is TRBJ1-1, with D possibly TRBD1 on 5 matching bases. This CDR3 contains 16 residues. V lost 7 bases, J lost 0 bases, and 18 bases lay in between. Germline V gives CDR1 KGHSH, CDR2 LQKENI. This CDR3 is CASYSGGAGMNTEAFF. In DNA, the CDR3 is TGTGCCAGCTATTCCGGCGGGGCCGGGATGAACACTGAAGCTTTCTTT.

The V gene is TRBV4-2, the J gene TRBJ2-5; TRBD2 matches at 13 bases. The end of the DNA is better explained by TRBJ2-7, so the J call may be wrong. The CDR3 consists of 15 residues. Germline lookup yields CDR1 LGHNA and CDR2 YNFKEQ. In DNA form, the CDR3 reads TGTGCCAGCAGCCTGGGACTAGCGGGGACCTACGAGCAGTACTTC. Protein product: CASSLGLAGTYEQYF.

The chain uses TRBV28 and TRBJ1-2, with D unclear. CDR3 length equals 12 residues. Germline assignment: CDR1 MDHEN and CDR2 SYDVKM. V lost 7 bases and J 2 bases, leaving 8 bases between the germline ends. Here the CDR3 reads CASKRVNYGYTF. In DNA, the CDR3 is TGTGCCAGCAAAAGGGTAAACTATGGCTACACCTTC.

The gene calls are TRBV9 and TRBJ2-5, with a possible D match to TRBD2 (6 bases). V was pared by 0 bases and J by 1 base, with 10 bases between. Germline V lookup: CDR1 SGDLS, CDR2 YYNGEE. There are 15 residues in the CDR3. The DNA of the CDR3 is TGTGCCAGCAGCGTAGGTGGCGGGGCCCAAGAGACCCAGTACTTC. It encodes CASSVGGGAQETQYF.

The CDR3 bases are TGTGCCAGCAGCTTCGGACTATCTACAGATACGCAGTATTTT. This sequence encodes CASSFGLSTDTQYF. V usage is TRBV7-3 and J usage is TRBJ2-3; D possibly corresponds to TRBD2 (6 bases). This CDR3 has 14 amino acids. Trimming left V 3 bases short and J 3 bases short, with 10 bases between. Germline-derived CDR1 and CDR2 are SGHTA and FQGTGA. Supplemented by reference TRBV7-3 and TRBJ2-3, the full variable domain reads GAGVSQTPSNKVTEKGKYVELRCDPISGHTALYWYRQSLGQGPEFLIYFQGTGAADDSGLPNDRFFAVRPEGSVSTLKIQRTERGDSAVYLCASSFGLSTDTQYFGPGTRLTVL.

The V and J genes are TRBV7-2 and TRBJ1-2; perhaps TRBD1 as D (5 bases). Between the trimmed V and J ends, which lost 7 bases and 2 bases, there was a span of 17 bases. CDR3 length: 15 amino acids. CDR1 SGHTA and CDR2 FQGNSA come from the germline V gene. The CDR3 DNA follows: TGTGCCAGCACCGCTGGGATGGGGGGGAACTATGGCTACACCTTC. Amino acid sequence: CASTAGMGGNYGYTF. Drawing the rest from reference TRBV7-2 and TRBJ1-2, the complete variable domain is GAGVSQSPSNKVTEKGKDVELRCDPISGHTALYWYRQSLGQGLEFLIYFQGNSAPDKSGLPSDRFSAERTGGSVSTLTIQRTQQEDSAVYLCASTAGMGGNYGYTFGSGTRLTVV.

This chain links TRBV5-1 with TRBJ1-1; 11 nucleotides match TRBD1. The CDR3 contains 13 residues. Losses at the gene ends were 10 bases for V and 4 bases for J; bases not matched to a gene: 6. The V gene's germline CDR1 is SGHRS and CDR2 YFSETQ. CDR3 DNA sequence: TGCGCCTCCGGGACAGGGGGGGCCACTGAAGCTTTCTTT. This sequence encodes CASGTGGATEAFF.

This clone was seen only once. This chain links TRBV5-6 with TRBJ2-5; D assignment may be TRBD1 or TRBD2 (5 bases each). The V gene lost 0 bases and the J gene lost 3 bases, with 9 bases spanning the gap. Germline V gene data show CDR1 as SGHDT and CDR2 as YYEEEE. This CDR3 has 14 residues. The CDR3 sequence is CASSLAGREETQYF. The CDR3 nucleotides read TGTGCCAGCAGCTTGGCAGGGAGAGAAGAGACCCAGTACTTC.

V is TRBV11-2 and J is TRBJ1-1; unclear D gene. CDR3 length: 16 residues. Between the trimmed V and J ends, which lost 5 bases and 5 bases, there was a span of 21 bases. Per germline, CDR1 SGHAT and CDR2 FQNNGV. CDR3: CASSLYGSPPGTEAFF. CDR3 DNA: TGTGCCAGCAGCCTCTACGGGTCCCCCCCGGGGACTGAAGCTTTCTTT.

The V and J genes are TRBV19 and TRBJ1-6; D ambiguous. Germline loops: CDR1 LNHDA, CDR2 SQIVND (reference sequence). The V end lost 7 bases, the J end lost 5 bases, and 9 bases lay between the germline ends. The CDR3 is 13 residues long. CDR3: CASTGINNSPLHF. Written as DNA, the CDR3 is TGTGCCAGTACCGGGATTAATAATTCACCCCTCCACTTT.

This chain connects TRBV18 to TRBJ1-1; no clear D gene. CDR1 is KGHSH, CDR2 LQKENI, per germline. This CDR3 comprises 15 residues. V was shortened by 3 bases and J by 4 bases, with 15 bases between the two germline ends. In DNA, the CDR3 is TGTGCCAGCTCACCCGGCGAGAACATGTTCACTGAAGCTTTCTTT. Amino acid sequence: CASSPGENMFTEAFF. Based on the CDR3 plus reference TRBV18 and TRBJ1-1, the full variable domain is NAGVMQNPRHLVRRRGQEARLRCSPMKGHSHVYWYRQLPEEGLKFMVYLQKENIIDESGMPKERFSAEFPKEGPSILRIQQVVRGDSAAYFCASSPGENMFTEAFFGQGTRLTVV.

This chain links TRBV5-4 with TRBJ2-3; TRBD1 matches 11 bases. After removal of 5 bases from V and 3 bases from J, the junction contained 2 bases not matched to a gene. Per germline, CDR1 SGHNT and CDR2 YYREEE (reference sequence). This CDR3 contains 14 residues. This CDR3 reads CASRRDRGTDTQYF. The DNA for the CDR3 is TGTGCCAGCAGAAGGGACAGGGGGACAGATACGCAGTATTTT.

This clone was observed a few times. Other DNA variants within this sample encode the same CDR3. This chain connects TRBV7-8 to TRBJ1-1; possibly TRBD1 for D (5 bases). The CDR3 contains 12 residues. Trimming shortened V by 5 bases and J by 5 bases, and 9 bases separated the two germline ends. CDR1 and CDR2 (germline): SGHVS, FQNEAQ. CDR3 sequence reads: CASSQGETEAFF. DNA of the CDR3: TGTGCCAGCAGCCAGGGAGAAACTGAAGCTTTCTTT.

In this sample, this clone turned up once. Compared with germline, one end of the junction differs, possibly owing to a read error. The chain recombines TRBV7-7 with TRBJ2-2; the D call may be TRBD1 or TRBD2 (6 bases each). Germline assignment: CDR1 SSHAT and CDR2 FNYEAQ (reference sequence). This CDR3 comprises 16 residues. The CDR3 here is CASSLAITGATGELFF. Here the CDR3 DNA reads TGTGCTAGCAGCTTAGCTATCACGGGGGCCACCGGGGAGCTGTTTTTT.

V gene TRBV28 combines with J gene TRBJ1-1; D is unresolved. The CDR3 is 14 residues long. CDR1 is MDHEN, CDR2 SYDVKM, per germline. V lost 5 bases to trimming and J lost 3 bases, with 13 bases between them. The CDR3 nucleotides are TGTGCCAGCAGTACCTGGACCACGGACACTGAAGCTTTCTTT. Encoded protein: CASSTWTTDTEAFF.

The chain carries TRBV7-3 and TRBJ2-1, with 11 bases identical to TRBD1. V was pared by 3 bases and J by 9 bases, with 1 base of the junction left unmatched. The CDR3 totals 13 residues. The germline CDR1 and CDR2 sequences are SGHTA and FQGTGA. In DNA, the CDR3 is TGTGCCAGCAGCTTGGGGACAGGGGGTGAGCAGTTCTTC. It yields the protein CASSLGTGGEQFF.

CDR3 sequence reads: CASSRAWGQPQHF. The DNA for the CDR3 is TGTGCCAGCAGCCGGGCATGGGGTCAGCCCCAGCATTTT. The chain couples TRBV11-1 to TRBJ1-5; no definite D call. The V and J ends lost 5 bases and 6 bases respectively, with 11 bases between them. Germline-derived CDR1 and CDR2 are SGHAT and FQDESV (reference sequence). The CDR3 sequence is 13 residues long.

The chain has TRBV11-3 and TRBJ2-7; no clear D gene. V was trimmed by 3 bases and J by 2 bases, leaving 8 bases between them. The CDR3 covers 13 residues. CDR1 is SGHNT and CDR2 is YENEEA in the germline V gene. CDR3 coding DNA: TGTGCCAGCAGCTTCGACGTACCCTACGAGCAGTACTTC. This encodes CASSFDVPYEQYF.

This sequence joins TRBV28 and TRBJ2-7; no definite D call. The length of the CDR3 is 15 residues. V was clipped by 7 bases and J by 4 bases, with 20 bases between them. Germline lookup yields CDR1 MDHEN and CDR2 SYDVKM. CDR3 nucleotides: TGTGCCAGCACTTCGGTCTTTACGATCTCATACGAGCAGTACTTC. Protein product: CASTSVFTISYEQYF. The variable domain in full, with the rest retrieved from reference TRBV28 and TRBJ2-7, is DVKVTQSSRYLVKRTGEKVFLECVQDMDHENMFWYRQDPGLGLRLIYFSYDVKMKEKGDIPEGYSVSREKKERFSLILESASTNQTSMYLCASTSVFTISYEQYFGPGTRLTVT.

V is TRBV30 and J is TRBJ1-6; D call uncertain. This CDR3 comprises 17 residues. CDR1 GTSNPN and CDR2 SVGIG come from the germline V gene (reference sequence). Trimming left V 0 bases short and J 3 bases short, with 15 bases between. In DNA form, the CDR3 reads TGTGCCTGGAGTGTACTCACAAAAGGGTTCTATAATTCACCCCTCCACTTT. This codes for CAWSVLTKGFYNSPLHF.

This clone came up once. The CDR3 DNA is TGTGCCAGCAGCTTAGTAGGGGTTGCTAACTATGGCTACACCTTC. It encodes CASSLVGVANYGYTF. The chain joins TRBV13 to TRBJ1-2; a possible D gene is TRBD1 (5 bases). V lost 1 base and J lost 0, with 9 bases in between. The CDR3 has 15 residues. In germline, CDR1 is PRHDT, CDR2 FYEKMQ (reference sequence).